These 25 T cell receptor beta chains were sequenced from one sample in a study of CD8 T cells in ankylosing spondylitis. Study outcomes and limitations: Blood from ankylosing spondylitis patients appeared to carry a characteristic roughly 8-variant TCR beta motif.

Via MiXCR, TCRdb re-called the 5' RACE reads, giving one row per CDR3 protein. The sample gives 100,000 to 150,000 distinct CDR3 sequences, under 20% of which show up once; 33% is in the top ten. No antigen has been assigned to these receptors. The sequenced material came from blood, either unsorted or a sorted T cell fraction (not recorded which). These receptors all stem from a male donor with ankylosing spondylitis.

The sample holds a few counts of this clonotype. The gene calls are TRBV9 and TRBJ2-2; D tentatively fits TRBD1 or TRBD2 (6 bases each). Per germline, CDR1 SGDLS and CDR2 YYNGEE. The V end lost 3 bases, the J end lost 6 bases, and 24 bases lay between the germline ends. This CDR3 is built from 18 residues. CDR3 DNA: TGTGCCAGCAGCGCAGACGTATATACCTACGGGGGCCCCGGGGAGCTGTTTTTT. Translating gives CASSADVYTYGGPGELFF.

J is TRBJ2-7 and V is TRBV15; the D is unclear. Germline CDR1 and CDR2: LNHNV and YYDKDF (reference sequence). Trimming removed 5 bases at V and 4 bases at J, with 24 bases between. CDR3 size: 17 residues. The CDR3 DNA is TGTGCCACCAGCCCCGGATTTTCGAATGACGACCCTTACGAGCAGTACTTC. The encoded protein is CATSPGFSNDDPYEQYF.

This clonotype was counted ten times or more. The chain uses TRBV15 and TRBJ2-1; 14 bases match TRBD2. The CDR3 is made up of 15 amino acids. V was clipped by 5 bases and J by 7 bases; unmatched bases: 4. CDR1 and CDR2 (germline): LNHNV, YYDKDF (reference sequence). The CDR3 nucleotides read TGTGCCACCAGCCAGGGACTAGCGGGAGTTAATGAGCAGTTCTTC. Its protein is CATSQGLAGVNEQFF.

A few counts support this clonotype. The rearrangement uses TRBV7-3 and TRBJ2-2; D perhaps matches TRBD1 (6 bases). The CDR3 sequence is 17 residues long. Germline V gene sequence: CDR1 SGHTA, CDR2 FQGTGA. Trimming took 5 bases from V and 4 from J, leaving 20 bases between them. CDR3 DNA sequence: TGTGCCAGCAGCCCAAAACAGGGTGCAGTTTCCACCGGGGAGCTGTTTTTT. This codes for CASSPKQGAVSTGELFF.

The rearrangement joins TRBV15 to TRBJ2-7, with 9 positions matching TRBD2. CDR1 and CDR2 from the germline V gene are LNHNV and YYDKDF (reference sequence). This CDR3 has 18 residues. V shed 1 base, J shed 0 bases, and the junction held 10 bases outside the gene matches. The DNA for the CDR3 is TGTGCCACCAGCAGAGCCCCCTCGGGGCGGGGGGGCTCCTACGAGCAGTACTTC. Protein: CATSRAPSGRGGSYEQYF.

This clonotype has just a few counts. The chain joins TRBV11-2 to TRBJ2-7; TRBD1 agrees at 8 bases. Germline lookup yields CDR1 SGHAT and CDR2 FQNNGV. Trimming took 4 bases from V and 5 from J; bases not matched to a gene: 7. This CDR3 is built from 14 residues. This CDR3 reads CASSSPGQVHEQYF. The CDR3 nucleotides are TGTGCCAGCAGCTCACCGGGACAGGTACACGAGCAGTACTTC.

This clonotype was observed a few times. The CDR3 DNA reads as TGTGCCAGCAGGGACGGACTACGAGTAACGAACACCGGGGAGCTGTTTTTT. This codes for CASRDGLRVTNTGELFF. The J gene is TRBJ2-2, the V gene TRBV2; tentatively, D is TRBD2 (6 bases). V dropped 6 bases and J dropped 0 bases, with 17 bases sitting between them. The length of the CDR3 is 17 residues. Germline CDR1 SNHLY, CDR2 FYNNEI.

This clonotype was seen only once. A much larger clone lies a single base off, so this may be a read error. The chain joins TRBV24-1 to TRBJ2-5, with a possible D match to TRBD1 (5 bases). V was trimmed by 5 bases and J by 7 bases, leaving 19 bases between them. Germline CDR1 reads KGHDR; CDR2 reads SFDVKD. The CDR3 is 15 residues long. DNA for the CDR3: TGTGCCACCAGTGTTACAGGACCTTTGAGGACGACCCAGTACTTC. It specifies CATSVTGPLRTTQYF.

The rearrangement joins TRBV5-1 to TRBJ2-2; 8 bases match TRBD2. There are 17 residues in the CDR3. Germline V gene lookup returns CDR1 SGHRS and CDR2 YFSETQ. The junction had 7 bases not matched to a gene; V was cut back by 2 bases and J by 1 base. The CDR3 region has the DNA TGCGCCAGCAGCTTAGTCGGGAGGGGTCGGAACACCGGGGAGCTGTTTTTT. Translated, it gives CASSLVGRGRNTGELFF.

The rearrangement links TRBV27 to TRBJ2-1; D is perhaps TRBD2 (5 bases). Per germline, CDR1 MNHEY and CDR2 SMNVEV (reference sequence). This CDR3 is built from 16 residues. V was trimmed by 4 bases and J by 0 bases, leaving 13 bases between them. CDR3 sequence (DNA): TGTGCCAGCAGTTCCGCGATGGGGAGCTCCTACAATGAGCAGTTCTTC. It yields the protein CASSSAMGSSYNEQFF.

This clonotype was seen a few times. V gene TRBV5-1 combines with J gene TRBJ2-7, with a weak D call TRBD1 (8 bases). The CDR3 is 18 residues long. V gave up 4 bases and J gave up 2 bases, with 25 bases separating them. Germline CDR1 reads SGHRS; CDR2 reads YFSETQ. The CDR3 DNA follows: TGCGCCAGCAGCCTCGACAGGGGCGGGAGCTCCGTTACCTACGAGCAGTACTTC. Amino acids: CASSLDRGGSSVTYEQYF.

This clonotype was observed a few times. The CDR3 protein is CASTPYPSDEQYF. DNA for the CDR3: TGTGCCAGCACCCCGTACCCCTCGGACGAGCAGTACTTC. J is TRBJ2-7 and V is TRBV7-9; no clear D gene. CDR3 size: 13 residues. Trimming shortened V by 7 bases and J by 5 bases, and 15 bases separated the two germline ends. Looked up from germline, CDR1 is SEHNR and CDR2 is FQNEAQ (reference sequence). The variable domain in full, with the rest retrieved from reference TRBV7-9 and TRBJ2-7, is DTGVSQNPRHKITKRGQNVTFRCDPISEHNRLYWYRQTLGQGPEFLTYFQNEAQLEKSRLLSDRFSAERPKGSFSTLEIQRTEQGDSAMYLCASTPYPSDEQYFGPGTRLTVT.

The sample holds a few counts of this clonotype. J is TRBJ2-7 and V is TRBV5-1; the match to TRBD1 covers 12 bases. CDR1 and CDR2 from the germline V gene are SGHRS and YFSETQ. The CDR3 length is 14 residues. After removal of 4 bases from V and 6 bases from J, the junction contained 5 bases not matched to a gene. CDR3 residues: CASSPRDRGPEQYF. The CDR3 nucleotides are TGCGCCAGCAGCCCCCGGGACAGGGGGCCCGAGCAGTACTTC.

V gene TRBV6-1 combines with J gene TRBJ2-7; D remains ambiguous. This CDR3 comprises 13 residues. Germline values: CDR1 MNHNS, CDR2 SASEGT. V lost 2 bases, J lost 0 bases, and 5 bases lay in between. DNA of the CDR3: TGTGCCAGCAGTGAATGGGACTCCTACGAGCAGTACTTC. Its translation is CASSEWDSYEQYF.

The genes are TRBV11-2 and TRBJ2-7; 9 bases map to TRBD2. J gave up 4 bases and V 1 base, and 8 bases lay outside the gene matches. The CDR3 contains 16 residues. Germline V gene data show CDR1 as SGHAT and CDR2 as FQNNGV. The CDR3 region is CASSLVRSSGMYEQYF. In nucleotides, the CDR3 is TGTGCCAGCAGCTTAGTGAGGTCTAGCGGGATGTACGAGCAGTACTTC.

This clonotype showed up just a few times. The V gene is TRBV29-1, the J gene TRBJ2-3; D is unclear. The V gene lost 3 bases and the J gene lost 0 bases, with 19 bases spanning the gap. The CDR3 is 17 amino acids. The germline V gene has CDR1 SQVTM and CDR2 ANQGSEA. Here the CDR3 DNA reads TGCAGCGTTGATGGGATTGACGGGCCCGTTAGCACAGATACGCAGTATTTT. Amino acid sequence: CSVDGIDGPVSTDTQYF.

Ten or more counts support this clonotype. The CDR3 DNA sequence: TGCAGCGTTGAAGGAATGGCGTGGCGGGAGGGAGAGACCCAGTACTTC. Encoded protein: CSVEGMAWREGETQYF. The chain uses TRBV29-1 and TRBJ2-5; TRBD2 aligns across 9 bases. The germline V gene encodes CDR1 SQVTM and CDR2 ANQGSEA. CDR3 length: 16 residues. The trim removed 1 base at V and 4 bases at J, leaving 10 bases unmatched.

This clonotype was observed a handful of times. This chain uses TRBV7-9 with TRBJ2-3, with 10 bases lining up with TRBD1. With V trimmed by 2 bases and J by 4 bases, 9 bases remained unmatched. Germline V gene data show CDR1 as SEHNR and CDR2 as FQNEAQ (reference sequence). This CDR3 has 17 residues. The CDR3 here is CASSLWTRDRGPDTQYF. For the CDR3, the DNA is TGTGCCAGCAGCTTATGGACCCGAGACAGGGGGCCAGATACGCAGTATTTT.

This clonotype has just a few counts. The chain recombines TRBV4-2 with TRBJ2-3; 8 bases map to TRBD1. The CDR3 has 21 residues. After removal of 1 base from V and 4 bases from J, the junction contained 22 bases not matched to a gene. In germline, CDR1 is LGHNA, CDR2 YNFKEQ. CDR3 loop: CASSQGGYVGQGALYADTQYF. CDR3 DNA sequence: TGTGCCAGCAGCCAAGGAGGGTATGTGGGCCAGGGGGCGCTTTATGCAGATACGCAGTATTTT.

V usage is TRBV11-3 and J usage is TRBJ2-3; D ambiguous. V lost 6 bases to trimming and J lost 6 bases, with 10 bases between them. This CDR3 has 12 amino acids. CDR1 SGHNT and CDR2 YENEEA come from the germline V gene. The CDR3 is CASSSSSDTQYF. The CDR3 DNA reads as TGTGCCAGCAGTTCTAGTAGCGATACGCAGTATTTT.

The rearrangement links TRBV5-1 to TRBJ2-7, with a possible D match to TRBD2 (5 bases). CDR1 and CDR2 from the germline V gene are SGHRS and YFSETQ. With 3 bases removed from V and 6 bases from J, the gap between germline ends came to 19 bases. The CDR3 contains 15 residues. The CDR3 sequence: CASSWRSGSVGEQYF. CDR3 nucleotides: TGCGCCAGCAGCTGGAGGTCGGGATCGGTCGGCGAGCAGTACTTC.

In its sample, this clonotype was seen a few times. The genes are TRBV7-9 and TRBJ2-1; D may be TRBD1 or TRBD2 (5 bases each). CDR1 SEHNR and CDR2 FQNEAQ come from the germline V gene (reference sequence). Trimming left V 3 bases short and J 5 bases short, with 11 bases between. The CDR3 spans 14 residues. The DNA of the CDR3 is TGTGCCAGCAGCTTTATTGGGGGAAACAATGAGCAGTTCTTC. Amino acids: CASSFIGGNNEQFF.

This clonotype was found a few times. This chain connects TRBV4-1 to TRBJ2-5; D may correspond to TRBD1 or TRBD2 (5 bases each). The V gene's germline CDR1 is MGHRA and CDR2 YSYEKL. The CDR3 spans 16 residues. V shed 4 bases and J shed 3 bases, with 18 bases lying between them. This chain's CDR3 is CASSPLGRDPKETQYF. The CDR3 DNA follows: TGCGCCAGCAGCCCCCTCGGTAGGGACCCGAAAGAGACCCAGTACTTC.

The DNA for the CDR3 is TGTGCCAGCAGCTTAGTAGGCGGGAGGGCCACAGATACGCAGTATTTT. It translates to CASSLVGGRATDTQYF. This chain links TRBV7-2 with TRBJ2-3, with TRBD2 matching over 9 bases. The CDR3 is 16 amino acids. V dropped 1 base and J dropped 2; count of bases not matched to a gene: 4. Germline CDR1 and CDR2: SGHTA and FQGNSA.

This clonotype showed up just a few times. The chain employs TRBV2 and TRBJ1-2, with 9 positions matching TRBD1. Trimming took 9 bases from V and 6 from J; bases not matched to a gene: 2. Germline V gene lookup returns CDR1 SNHLY and CDR2 FYNNEI. The CDR3 contains 11 residues. Here the CDR3 DNA reads TGTGCCAGTACAGGGGGCCATGGCTACACCTTC. Amino acid sequence: CASTGGHGYTF.